This entry is about one T cell receptor (beta chain). What it recognizes is unknown. The sample belongs to a study of T cells expressing NK-cell markers. Study context: Repertoires of TCR beta were obtained from T cells sorted as CD3+CD56+NKG2C+, CD3+CD56+NKG2C- and CD3+CD56-NKG2C+.

Study-wide findings and caveats: Of CD8+ T cells, about 1.0-8% belonged to dominant NKG2C+ clonotypes in six or seven donors.

Germline loops: CDR1 SQVTM, CDR2 ANQGSEA. The CDR3 has 15 residues. 5'RACE template switching built TCR beta cDNA with unique molecular identifiers. TCRdb re-called the 5' RACE reads and gives one entry per CDR3 protein, without DNA. This specimen shows about 460,000 distinct CDR3 sequences; the ten leading clones hold 1.4%. Sequenced material: blood T cells: a sorted CD56 or NKG2C T cell subset, CD4+ or CD8+ T cells, or bulk PBMC T cells (not recorded which). This chain links TRBV29-1 with TRBJ1-1. The TCR comes from a woman aged 45 to 65 in good health. Here the CDR3 reads CSVEGGAGVRTEAFF.